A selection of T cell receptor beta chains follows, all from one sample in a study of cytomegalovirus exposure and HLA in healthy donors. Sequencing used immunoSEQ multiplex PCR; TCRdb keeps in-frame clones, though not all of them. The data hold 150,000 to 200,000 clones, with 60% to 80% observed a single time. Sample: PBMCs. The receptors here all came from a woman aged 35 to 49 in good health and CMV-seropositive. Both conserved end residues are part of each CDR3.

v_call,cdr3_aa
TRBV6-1,CASSVGQSTDTQYF
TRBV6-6,CASSSDSYEQYF
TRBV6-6,CASSDRGGEKLFF
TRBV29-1,CSVETSGSGEQFF
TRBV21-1,CASSTGVTEAFF
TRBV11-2,CASSLFTSGANVLTF
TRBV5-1,CASSLERTEAFF
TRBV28,CASTGRVGVRYDTQYF
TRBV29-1,CSVGTGGDTQYF
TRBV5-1,CASSLGRGKETQYF
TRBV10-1,CASSPGTDYGYTF
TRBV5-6,CASSLGGSSYF
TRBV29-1,CSYSLGQGNQPQHF
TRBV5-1,CASSLGTRPNLGETQYF
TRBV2,CASSDLLGLASNEQFF
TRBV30,CAWSVHPRSGYTF